The next 22 T cell receptor beta chains were all read from a single sample in a study of Graves' ophthalmopathy and Graves' hyperthyroidism. Using RNA transcripts, the TCR beta CDR3 regions were amplified. RT-PCR was first run with HTBI primers, then multiplex PCR in a second round. TCRdb reprocessed the multiplex PCR reads via MiXCR and lists one record per CDR3 protein. The sample holds approximately 500,000 distinct CDR3 sequences, approximately 14% seen once. Sequenced: blood. These receptors all come from a woman aged 25 to 45 with Graves' ophthalmopathy.

The J gene is TRBJ1-5, the V gene TRBV19; D gene ambiguous. This CDR3 spans 14 amino acids. Trimming stripped 5 bases from V and 5 bases from J, with 13 bases between. CDR1 LNHDA and CDR2 SQIVND come from the germline V gene (reference sequence). Written as DNA, the CDR3 is TGTGCCAGTAGTCCTTACAGAGTGGATCAGCCCCAGCATTTT. Residues: CASSPYRVDQPQHF.

The rearrangement uses TRBV18 and TRBJ1-1, with a possible D match to TRBD1 (5 bases). Germline lookup yields CDR1 KGHSH and CDR2 LQKENI. The CDR3 is made up of 19 amino acids. V was cut by 0 bases and J by 1 base, with 21 bases left in between. The chain's CDR3 is CASSPPPVQGRFQNTEAFF. CDR3 coding DNA: TGTGCCAGCTCACCACCGCCGGTCCAGGGACGCTTTCAGAACACTGAAGCTTTCTTT.

This clonotype was found many times. V gene TRBV28 combines with J gene TRBJ2-5; either TRBD1 or TRBD2 may supply D (5 bases each). In germline, CDR1 is MDHEN, CDR2 SYDVKM. V was shortened by 7 bases and J by 6 bases, with 15 bases between the two germline ends. CDR3 size: 13 residues. CDR3 nucleotides: TGTGCCAGCATCATGAGAGGGGTAAAGACCCAGTACTTC. It specifies CASIMRGVKTQYF.

This clonotype was observed at least ten times. This rearrangement joins TRBV12-3 or TRBV12-4 to TRBJ1-2; tentative D call: TRBD1 (5 bases). CDR3 size: 13 residues. Trimming shortened V by 3 bases and J by 8 bases, and 13 bases separated the two germline ends. The CDR3 sequence: CASSFTRESGYTF. In DNA form, the CDR3 reads TGTGCCAGCAGTTTCACCAGGGAGAGCGGCTACACCTTC.

This clonotype came up many times. V usage is TRBV5-1 and J usage is TRBJ1-1; D is uncertain. V shed 3 bases and J shed 3 bases, with 9 bases lying between them. CDR3 length: 13 residues. Germline V CDR1 and CDR2: SGHRS, YFSETQ. CDR3 DNA: TGCGCCAGCAGCTATGCTGGGGACACTGAAGCTTTCTTT. It is translated as CASSYAGDTEAFF.

The rearrangement joins TRBV11-2 to TRBJ2-5, with D perhaps TRBD2 (5 bases). The V gene lost 0 bases and the J gene lost 5 bases, with 13 bases spanning the gap. The length of the CDR3 is 15 residues. Germline-derived CDR1 and CDR2 are SGHAT and FQNNGV. The chain's CDR3 is CASSLDRGEGETQYF. CDR3 DNA sequence: TGTGCCAGCAGCTTAGATCGGGGAGAAGGGGAGACCCAGTACTTC.

For this clonotype: A much larger clone sits a single nucleotide away, making a read error possible. The chain couples TRBV2 to TRBJ1-1; the match to TRBD1 covers 10 bases. The germline V gene has CDR1 SNHLY and CDR2 FYNNEI. There are 13 residues in the CDR3. In DNA, the CDR3 is TGTGCCAGCCCATGGGACAGGGGTACTGGAGCTTTCTTT. Translated, it gives CASPWDRGTGAFF.

In its sample, this clonotype was seen many times. The chain combines TRBV11-1 with TRBJ1-2; TRBD1 might be the D (6 bases). The CDR3 sequence is 16 residues long. Per germline, CDR1 SGHAT and CDR2 FQDESV (reference sequence). V lost 5 bases and J lost 2, with 18 bases in between. The CDR3 DNA follows: TGTGCCAGCAGCACCCAAGAACAGGGCGCGAACTATGGCTACACCTTC. Its translation: CASSTQEQGANYGYTF.

This clonotype was observed many times. This chain joins TRBV7-3 and TRBJ2-7, with 8 positions matching TRBD2. This CDR3 is 15 amino acids long. Germline assignment: CDR1 SGHTA and CDR2 FQGTGA. V gave up 2 bases and J gave up 5 bases; unmatched junction bases: 8. The CDR3 spells CASSLAGGPGNEQYF. The DNA of the CDR3 is TGTGCCAGCAGCTTAGCGGGAGGCCCGGGCAACGAGCAGTACTTC.

The V gene is TRBV7-2, the J gene TRBJ2-5; TRBD2 is a possible D gene (5 bases). Trimming shortened V by 0 bases and J by 7 bases, and 21 bases separated the two germline ends. Per germline, CDR1 SGHTA and CDR2 FQGNSA. CDR3 length: 17 amino acids. In DNA, the CDR3 is TGTGCCAGCAGCTTAGCGCTGGTTGGAGGAACGATTGGGACCCAGTACTTC. Translating gives CASSLALVGGTIGTQYF. The variable domain in full, with the rest retrieved from reference TRBV7-2 and TRBJ2-5, is GAGVSQSPSNKVTEKGKDVELRCDPISGHTALYWYRQSLGQGLEFLIYFQGNSAPDKSGLPSDRFSAERTGGSVSTLTIQRTQQEDSAVYLCASSLALVGGTIGTQYFGPGTRLLVL.

This clonotype was counted many times. This sequence joins TRBV20-1 and TRBJ2-7, with 7 bases that match TRBD2. This CDR3 is 14 amino acids long. Germline V gene data show CDR1 as DFQATT and CDR2 as SNEGSKA (reference sequence). Losses at the gene ends were 1 base for V and 0 bases for J; bases not matched to a gene: 3. The CDR3 DNA follows: TGCAGTGCTAGAGTGGGGGGGAGCTCCTACGAGCAGTACTTC. This codes for CSARVGGSSYEQYF.

This clonotype was counted only a few times. This sequence joins TRBV30 and TRBJ2-7; maybe TRBD1 (5 bases). CDR3 size: 14 residues. V lost 3 bases, J lost 3 bases, and 15 bases lay in between. Germline V gives CDR1 GTSNPN, CDR2 SVGIG (reference sequence). The CDR3 loop is CAWSGLRENYEQYF. In nucleotides, the CDR3 is TGTGCCTGGAGCGGGCTCAGGGAAAACTACGAGCAGTACTTC.

This clonotype has just one count. This sequence may be a read error, since a much larger clone differs from it by one base. The chain has TRBV6-5 and TRBJ1-1; no definite D call. Germline V gives CDR1 MNHEY, CDR2 SVGAGI. This CDR3 has 13 amino acids. Trimming removed 4 bases at V and 8 bases at J, with 14 bases between. The CDR3, as DNA: TGTGCCAGCAGTTCAGGACTGATGGGGGAAGCTTTCTTT. Translating it yields CASSSGLMGEAFF.

The sample holds many counts of this clonotype. The rearrangement joins TRBV27 to TRBJ1-2, with D tentatively TRBD1 (5 bases). The germline V gene has CDR1 MNHEY and CDR2 SMNVEV (reference sequence). CDR3 size: 13 residues. The ends were cut back, 7 bases at V and 3 bases at J, with 12 bases in the middle. CDR3 region: CASKGGGYYGYTF. CDR3 nucleotide sequence: TGTGCCAGCAAGGGTGGGGGGTACTATGGCTACACCTTC.

This clonotype was counted once. This rearrangement joins TRBV6-1 to TRBJ1-5, with a possible D match to TRBD1 (6 bases). This CDR3 is 14 amino acids long. V shed 5 bases and J shed 5 bases, with 13 bases lying between them. The germline CDR1 and CDR2 sequences are MNHNS and SASEGT. CDR3 sequence: CASSPRQADQPQHF. The CDR3 DNA follows: TGTGCCAGCAGTCCCAGACAGGCCGATCAGCCCCAGCATTTT.

This clonotype has at least ten counts. The chain links TRBV12-3 or TRBV12-4 to TRBJ1-2; 8 bases map to TRBD1. Trimming took 5 bases from V and 8 from J; bases not matched to a gene: 7. The CDR3 has 13 amino acids. Here the CDR3 DNA reads TGTGCCAGCAGTCTAGGGACAGGATCGGGCTACACCTTC. Translating gives CASSLGTGSGYTF.

This clonotype appeared a few times. The gene calls are TRBV20-1 and TRBJ2-4, with D unclear. V was pared by 3 bases and J by 0 bases, with 9 bases between. The CDR3 is 14 amino acids. Germline lookup yields CDR1 DFQATT and CDR2 SNEGSKA (reference sequence). CDR3 nucleotides: TGCAGTGCTAGGTCCCGGCTAGCCAAAAACATTCAGTACTTC. Its translation is CSARSRLAKNIQYF.

This clonotype was picked up many times. The chain joins TRBV6-1 to TRBJ2-7, with a possible D match to TRBD1 (6 bases). The germline CDR1 and CDR2 sequences are MNHNS and SASEGT. V lost 5 bases to trimming and J lost 3 bases, with 17 bases between them. This CDR3 comprises 15 residues. The CDR3 nucleotides read TGTGCCAGCAGTCCAGACAGGCCAACTATCTACGAGCAGTACTTC. This codes for CASSPDRPTIYEQYF.

At least ten counts were recorded for this clonotype. The gene calls are TRBV6-5 and TRBJ2-7, with D possibly TRBD2 on 5 matching bases. The CDR3 is 13 residues long. Between the trimmed V and J ends, which lost 10 bases and 3 bases, there was a span of 16 bases. The germline V gene encodes CDR1 MNHEY and CDR2 SVGAGI. The CDR3, as DNA: TGTGCCACCTCCCGAACTAGGAACTACGAGCAGTACTTC. Its protein is CATSRTRNYEQYF.

This clonotype was picked up many times. The chain recombines TRBV20-1 with TRBJ2-5, with 7 bases fitting TRBD1. Trimming took 4 bases from V and 5 from J; bases not matched to a gene: 4. The CDR3 sequence is 12 residues long. Per the germline V gene, CDR1 is DFQATT and CDR2 is SNEGSKA (reference sequence). The DNA of the CDR3 is TGCAGTGCTACCAGACAGGGCGAGACCCAGTACTTC. This codes for CSATRQGETQYF.

In its sample, this clonotype was seen many times. The gene calls are TRBV20-1 and TRBJ1-1; D remains ambiguous. Trimming pared 6 bases from V and 1 base from J, leaving 12 bases between. The length of the CDR3 is 13 residues. CDR1 is DFQATT, CDR2 SNEGSKA, per germline (reference sequence). The CDR3 sequence is CSAPSDWNTEAFF. CDR3 sequence (DNA): TGCAGTGCACCGTCCGATTGGAACACTGAAGCTTTCTTT.

The table lists this clonotype with many counts. The rearrangement uses TRBV2 and TRBJ2-7; D may be TRBD1 or TRBD2 (5 bases each). There are 12 residues in the CDR3. Per germline, CDR1 SNHLY and CDR2 FYNNEI. V lost 4 bases and J 6 bases, leaving 10 bases between the germline ends. CDR3: CASSGGFLEQYF. The DNA for the CDR3 is TGTGCCAGCAGTGGGGGGTTTCTCGAGCAGTACTTC. Drawing the rest from reference TRBV2 and TRBJ2-7, the complete variable domain is EPEVTQTPSHQVTQMGQEVILRCVPISNHLYFYWYRQILGQKVEFLVSFYNNEISEKSEIFDDQFSVERPDGSNFTLKIRSTKLEDSAMYFCASSGGFLEQYFGPGTRLTVT.